This T cell receptor beta chain is from a study of regulatory T cells in long-lasting Graves disease. The time point here: newly diagnosed GD, antithyroid drugs for less than 3 months. Extracted PBMC RNA gave rise to the TCR library. CDR3-region Arm-PCR and iRepertoire HTBI primers produced the TCR beta libraries. TCRdb reprocessed the multiplex PCR reads with MiXCR, giving one entry per CDR3 protein. Here the sample spans under 400,000 distinct CDR3 sequences, around 15% being singletons. This CDR3 is built from 14 residues. CDR1 is MNHEY, CDR2 SMNVEV, per germline (reference sequence). Trimming cost V 5 bases and J 6 bases; bases outside gene matches: 4. These sequences were also reported in another study, on T cells in Graves' hyperthyroidism and ophthalmopathy. As reported in that work: Most thyroid-expanded clonotypes above 0.001 were also found in blood. Researchers report that a 13 V-J model separated ophthalmopathy from stable hyperthyroidism.

The receptor's source is a middle-aged man with Graves disease. The chain couples TRBV27 to TRBJ1-1, with TRBD1 matching over 12 bases. Here the sequenced sample was peripheral blood mononuclear cells (PBMCs), taken at new diagnosis, from a patient treated with antithyroid drugs. The CDR3 reads CASSLGQGASEAFF. CDR3 DNA sequence: TGTGCCAGCAGTCTGGGACAGGGGGCCTCTGAAGCTTTCTTT.